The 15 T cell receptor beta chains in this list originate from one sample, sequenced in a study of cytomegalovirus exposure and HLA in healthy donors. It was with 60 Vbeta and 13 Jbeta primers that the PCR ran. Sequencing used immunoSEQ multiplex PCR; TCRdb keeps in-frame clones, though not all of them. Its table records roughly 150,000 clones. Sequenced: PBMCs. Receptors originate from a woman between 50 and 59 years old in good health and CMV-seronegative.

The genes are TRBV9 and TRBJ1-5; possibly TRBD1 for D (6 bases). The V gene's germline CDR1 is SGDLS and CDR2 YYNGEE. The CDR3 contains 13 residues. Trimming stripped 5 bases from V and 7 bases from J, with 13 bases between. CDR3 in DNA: TGTGCCAGCAGTACAGGGATGAGACAGCCCCAGCATTTT. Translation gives CASSTGMRQPQHF.

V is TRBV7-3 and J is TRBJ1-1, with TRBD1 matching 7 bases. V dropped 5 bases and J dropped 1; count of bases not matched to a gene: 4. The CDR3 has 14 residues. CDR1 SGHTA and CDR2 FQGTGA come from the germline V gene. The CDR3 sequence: CASSPSGGNTEAFF. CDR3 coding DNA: TGTGCCAGCAGCCCTTCAGGGGGGAACACTGAAGCTTTCTTT.

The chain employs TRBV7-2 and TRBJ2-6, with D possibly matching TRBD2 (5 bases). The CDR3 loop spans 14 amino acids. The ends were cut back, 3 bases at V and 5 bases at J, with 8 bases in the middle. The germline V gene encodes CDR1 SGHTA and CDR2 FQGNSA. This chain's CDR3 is CASSLGDWANVLTF. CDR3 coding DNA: TGTGCCAGCAGCTTGGGAGATTGGGCCAACGTCCTGACTTTC.

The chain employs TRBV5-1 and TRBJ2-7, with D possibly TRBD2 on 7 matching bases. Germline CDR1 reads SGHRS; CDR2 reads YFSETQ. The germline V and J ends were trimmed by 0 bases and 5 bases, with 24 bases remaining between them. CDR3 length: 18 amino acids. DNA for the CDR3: TGCGCCAGCAGCTTGGTTCGGGGGGACACGACCACTTTCCACGAGCAGTACTTC. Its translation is CASSLVRGDTTTFHEQYF.

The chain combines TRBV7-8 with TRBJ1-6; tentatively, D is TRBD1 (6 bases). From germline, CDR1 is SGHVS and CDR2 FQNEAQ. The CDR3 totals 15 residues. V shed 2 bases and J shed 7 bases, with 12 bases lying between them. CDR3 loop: CASSLSGDTNSPLHF. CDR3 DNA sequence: TGTGCCAGCAGCTTAAGTGGGGACACAAATTCACCCCTCCACTTT.

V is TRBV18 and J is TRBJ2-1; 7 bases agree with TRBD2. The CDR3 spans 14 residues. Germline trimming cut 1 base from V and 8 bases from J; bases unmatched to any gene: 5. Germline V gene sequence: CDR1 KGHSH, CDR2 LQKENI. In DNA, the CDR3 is TGTGCCAGCTCACCACGCGCTAGCGGAGATGAGCAGTTCTTC. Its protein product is CASSPRASGDEQFF.

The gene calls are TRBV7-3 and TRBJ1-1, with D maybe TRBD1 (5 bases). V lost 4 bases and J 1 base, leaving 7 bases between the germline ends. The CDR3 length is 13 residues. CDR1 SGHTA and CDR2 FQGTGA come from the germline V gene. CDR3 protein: CASSSGANTEAFF. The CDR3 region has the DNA TGTGCCAGCAGCTCTGGGGCGAACACTGAAGCTTTCTTT.

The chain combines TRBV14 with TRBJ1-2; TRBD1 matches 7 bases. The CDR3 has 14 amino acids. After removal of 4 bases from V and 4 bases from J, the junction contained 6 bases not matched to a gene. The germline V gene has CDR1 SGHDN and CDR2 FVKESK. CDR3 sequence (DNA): TGTGCCAGCAGCCCCCGACAGGGTACCTATGGCTACACCTTC. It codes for CASSPRQGTYGYTF.

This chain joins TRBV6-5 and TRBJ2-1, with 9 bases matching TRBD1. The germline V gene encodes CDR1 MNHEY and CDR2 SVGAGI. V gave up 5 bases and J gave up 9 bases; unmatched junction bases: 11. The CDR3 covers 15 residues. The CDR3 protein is CASSRRDRVVGEQFF. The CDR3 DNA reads TGTGCCAGCAGTCGCCGGGACAGGGTTGTGGGTGAGCAGTTCTTC.

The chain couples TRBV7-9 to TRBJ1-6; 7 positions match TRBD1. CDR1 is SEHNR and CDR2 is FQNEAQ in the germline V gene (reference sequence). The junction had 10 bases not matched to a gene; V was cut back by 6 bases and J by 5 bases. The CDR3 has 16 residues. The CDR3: CASSFRVGQDNSPLHF. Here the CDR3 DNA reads TGTGCCAGCAGTTTTCGGGTCGGACAGGATAATTCACCCCTCCACTTT.

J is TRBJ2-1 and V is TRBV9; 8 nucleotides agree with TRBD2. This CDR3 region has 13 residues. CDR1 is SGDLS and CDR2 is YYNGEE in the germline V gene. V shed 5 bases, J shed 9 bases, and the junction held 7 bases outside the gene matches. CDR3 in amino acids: CASSSGDTGEQFF. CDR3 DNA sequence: TGTGCCAGCAGTAGCGGGGACACGGGTGAGCAGTTCTTC.

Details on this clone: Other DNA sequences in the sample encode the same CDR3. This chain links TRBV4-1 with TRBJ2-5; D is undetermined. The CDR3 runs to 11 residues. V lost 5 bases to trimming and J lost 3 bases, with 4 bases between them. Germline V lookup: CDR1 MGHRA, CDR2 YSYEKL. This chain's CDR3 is CASSYKETQYF. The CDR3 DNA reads TGCGCCAGCAGCTATAAAGAGACCCAGTACTTC.

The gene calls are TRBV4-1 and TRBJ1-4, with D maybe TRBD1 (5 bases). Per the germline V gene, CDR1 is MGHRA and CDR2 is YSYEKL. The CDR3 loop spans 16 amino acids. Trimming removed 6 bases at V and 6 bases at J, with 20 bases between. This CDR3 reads CASSSRTGGAYEKLFF. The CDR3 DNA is TGCGCCAGCAGTTCCAGGACCGGAGGGGCATATGAAAAACTGTTTTTT.

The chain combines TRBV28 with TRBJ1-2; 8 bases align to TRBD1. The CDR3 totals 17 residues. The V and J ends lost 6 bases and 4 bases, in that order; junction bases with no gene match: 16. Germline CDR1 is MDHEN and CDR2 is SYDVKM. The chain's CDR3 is CASRGGTGPVGRYGYTF. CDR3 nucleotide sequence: TGTGCCAGCAGGGGGGGGACAGGACCGGTGGGGCGCTATGGCTACACCTTC.

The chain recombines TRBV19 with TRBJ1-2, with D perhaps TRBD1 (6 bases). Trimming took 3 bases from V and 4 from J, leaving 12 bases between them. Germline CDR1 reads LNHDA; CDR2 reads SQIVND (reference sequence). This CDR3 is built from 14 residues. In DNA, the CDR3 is TGTGCCAGTAGTATCGCGGGGGCAGTCTATGGCTACACCTTC. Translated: CASSIAGAVYGYTF.